This TCR beta chain derives from a study of T cell changes during pregnancy in multiple sclerosis. CDR3 size: 13 residues. The germline V gene encodes CDR1 SGHVS and CDR2 FNYEAQ. With respect to this clone: The junction differs from germline at one of its ends, possibly a read error.

Profiled with immunoSEQ multiplex PCR; TCRdb holds only in-frame clones, not every one. This sample has about 70,000 clones, with 91% found just once. The sample was peripheral blood, taken in the first trimester of pregnancy. The chain links TRBV7-6 to TRBJ2-1; 8 bases line up with TRBD1. The source is a female donor with multiple sclerosis, enrolled in a pregnancy study. CDR3 DNA: TGTGCCAGCAGCCTAACTGAACCCGGGACAGGAATCTTC. The encoded protein is CASSLTEPGTGIF.